This T cell receptor (beta chain) was obtained from a study of PD-L1 blockade in urothelial cancer. Study summary: Patients previously received 0 to 3 chemotherapy regimens.

Time point denoted: peripheral blood 6 weeks after treatment start. Data came from immunoSEQ multiplex PCR; TCRdb stores just in-frame clones and leaves some out. The sample has 48,000 or so clones; approximately 81% are singletons. This CDR3 contains 15 residues. CDR1 and CDR2 from the germline V gene are SNHLY and FYNNEI. The junction had 8 bases not matched to a gene; V was cut back by 8 bases and J by 2 bases. The sequence was collected from a man between 65 and 85 years old with urothelial cancer. The J gene is TRBJ1-5, the V gene TRBV2; 8 nucleotides line up with TRBD1. The sequencing used PBMCs, collected around atezolizumab (anti-PD-L1) treatment. CDR3 bases: TGTGCCAGCTGGAGTCCGGGACAGGGCAATCAGCCCCAGCATTTT. Its protein is CASWSPGQGNQPQHF. The full variable domain, rest sourced from reference TRBV2 and TRBJ1-5, is EPEVTQTPSHQVTQMGQEVILRCVPISNHLYFYWYRQILGQKVEFLVSFYNNEISEKSEIFDDQFSVERPDGSNFTLKIRSTKLEDSAMYFCASWSPGQGNQPQHFGDGTRLSIL.